This TCR beta chain appears in the sequencing data of a study of regulatory T cells in long-lasting Graves disease. Time point reported: persistent/refractory GD, antithyroid drugs over 5 years with positive TRAb. The authors made the TCR library using RNA they extracted from PBMCs. In the case of this clonotype: What it recognizes is unknown.

The CDR3 sequence is 13 residues long. Germline CDR1 is SQVTM and CDR2 is ANQGSEA. J was trimmed by 7 bases and V by 4 bases; bases with no gene match: 5. Relying on iRepertoire HTBI primers and Arm-PCR of CDR3 regions, the team built TCR beta libraries. TCRdb re-analysed the multiplex PCR reads in MiXCR, keeping a single row per CDR3 protein. The sample yields 300,000 to 400,000 distinct CDR3 sequences, roughly 21% seen once. Findings of the study overall: The number of shared public clonotypes was higher in persistent patients (roughly 3,000) than new patients (966).

J is TRBJ2-3 and V is TRBV29-1; TRBD2 agrees at 10 bases. Sample: peripheral blood mononuclear cells (PBMCs), taken when the disease was refractory, from a patient treated with antithyroid drugs. The source is a female donor with Graves disease. The CDR3 nucleotides are TGCAGCGTTGTAGCGGGGGGCGGGAATACGCAGTATTTT. It encodes CSVVAGGGNTQYF.